Included here is one TCR beta chain sequence, with context. The junction departs from the called germline gene at one end, perhaps through a read error. These data originate in a study of tumor and adjacent non-tumor tissue in lung cancer. The wider study: The cohort had about 12 adenocarcinoma, a couple of squamous cell and 1 small cell patients.

TCRbeta libraries were built with three rounds of nested PCR, modified from ARM-PCR. In TCRdb, the multiplex PCR reads were re-called with MiXCR into one record per CDR3 protein. The sample carries approximately 68,000 distinct CDR3 sequences, around 73% recorded once. No cell sorting was done before RNA was extracted from the tissue. This TCR was recovered from a man aged 55-75 years with non-small cell lung cancer. The specimen sequenced was lung tumor tissue.

The CDR3 is CSTRGWMDTQYF. The DNA of the CDR3 is TGTAGTACTAGAGGATGGATGGATACGCAGTATTTT. The chain combines TRBV20-1 with TRBJ2-3; D may be TRBD2 (5 bases). The CDR3 has 12 amino acids. Per germline, CDR1 DFQATT and CDR2 SNEGSKA (reference sequence).